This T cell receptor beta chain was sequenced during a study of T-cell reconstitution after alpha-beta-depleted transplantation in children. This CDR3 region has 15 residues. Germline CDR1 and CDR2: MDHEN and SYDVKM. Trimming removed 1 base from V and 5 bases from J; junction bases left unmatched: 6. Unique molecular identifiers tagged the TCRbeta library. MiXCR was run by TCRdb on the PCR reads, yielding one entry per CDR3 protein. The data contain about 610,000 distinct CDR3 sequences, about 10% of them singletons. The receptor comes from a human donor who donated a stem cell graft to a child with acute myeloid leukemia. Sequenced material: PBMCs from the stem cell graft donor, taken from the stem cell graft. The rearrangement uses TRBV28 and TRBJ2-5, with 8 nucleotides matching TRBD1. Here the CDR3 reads CASSLYQGAVETQYF. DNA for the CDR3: TGTGCCAGCAGTTTATATCAGGGGGCAGTTGAGACCCAGTACTTC.